These 27 T cell receptor beta chains share one sample of origin, sequenced in a study of blood T cell repertoires in COVID-19. The repertoire was sequenced with immunoSEQ multiplex PCR; TCRdb's copy has only in-frame clones and lacks some. The sample lists about 400,000 clones; roughly nine tenths were seen once. Input material: PBMCs or T cells enriched from blood (not recorded which). These receptors were collected from a woman under 40 who had recovered from COVID-19.

This sequence joins TRBV3-1 (or the pseudogene TRBV3-2) and TRBJ2-7; D not resolved. Germline V CDR1 and CDR2: LGHDT, YNNKEL (reference sequence). Trimming stripped 1 base from V and 5 bases from J, with 12 bases between. There are 14 residues in the CDR3. The CDR3 loop reads CASSQGLGFDEQYF. The CDR3 nucleotides read TGTGCCAGCAGCCAAGGTCTCGGGTTCGACGAGCAGTACTTC.

The CDR3 region is CAWSPTGRDTIYF. The CDR3, as DNA: TGTGCCTGGAGTCCGACAGGGCGGGACACCATATATTTT. The chain couples TRBV30 to TRBJ1-3, with 7 bases fitting TRBD1. Germline V gene data show CDR1 as GTSNPN and CDR2 as SVGIG (reference sequence). J lost 8 bases, V lost 2 bases, and 6 bases had no gene match. This CDR3 is 13 amino acids long.

This chain links TRBV29-1 with TRBJ2-6, with 7 bases lining up with TRBD1. The germline V gene has CDR1 SQVTM and CDR2 ANQGSEA. This CDR3 spans 14 amino acids. V gave up 5 bases and J gave up 2 bases; unmatched junction bases: 3. The CDR3 loop reads CSVSTGAGANVLTF. The CDR3 DNA is TGCAGCGTTTCTACAGGGGCTGGGGCCAACGTCCTGACTTTC. The entire variable domain, with the rest obtained from reference TRBV29-1 and TRBJ2-6, is as follows: SAVISQKPSRDICQRGTSLTIQCQVDSQVTMMFWYRQQPGQSLTLIATANQGSEATYESGFVIDKFPISRPNLTFSTLTVSNMSPEDSSIYLCSVSTGAGANVLTFGAGSRLTVL.

The gene calls are TRBV7-2 and TRBJ2-1; 13 nucleotides align to TRBD2. Germline-derived CDR1 and CDR2 are SGHTA and FQGNSA. The CDR3 has 16 amino acids. With 5 bases clipped from V and 7 bases from J, the junction kept 8 bases outside the gene matches. The DNA for the CDR3 is TGTGCCAGCAGCCAACTAGCGGGGGGGTACAAAAATGAGCAGTTCTTC. It is translated as CASSQLAGGYKNEQFF.

In this sample, this clone turned up once. The chain couples TRBV28 to TRBJ1-2; 9 bases agree with TRBD1. Trimming removed 0 bases from V and 7 bases from J; junction bases left unmatched: 6. CDR3 length: 15 residues. Germline assignment: CDR1 MDHEN and CDR2 SYDVKM. The CDR3 nucleotides read TGTGCCAGCAGTTTATGGGACAGGGGAATAAGTGGCTACACCTTC. This translates into CASSLWDRGISGYTF.

The V and J genes are TRBV28 and TRBJ2-7; maybe TRBD1 (5 bases). The CDR3 loop spans 13 amino acids. V was shortened by 7 bases and J by 1 base, with 11 bases between the two germline ends. The germline CDR1 and CDR2 sequences are MDHEN and SYDVKM. DNA for the CDR3: TGTGCCAGCACCCTAGGGGTTTCCTACGAGCAGTACTTC. Protein sequence: CASTLGVSYEQYF.

This chain links TRBV19 with TRBJ2-2; a possible D gene is TRBD2 (5 bases). Germline lookup yields CDR1 LNHDA and CDR2 SQIVND (reference sequence). This CDR3 has 11 amino acids. For the CDR3, the DNA is TGTGGGACTCGGTCGCACGGGGAGCTGTTTTTT. This encodes CGTRSHGELFF.

The chain uses TRBV10-3 and TRBJ1-5; TRBD1 aligns across 7 bases. CDR1 is ENHRY and CDR2 is SYGVKD in the germline V gene. CDR3 length equals 13 residues. With V trimmed by 4 bases and J by 6 bases, 3 bases remained unmatched. The chain's CDR3 is CAISGTGAQPQHF. In DNA form, the CDR3 reads TGTGCCATCAGTGGTACAGGGGCTCAGCCCCAGCATTTT.

The rearrangement links TRBV6-1 to TRBJ1-6; 7 bases map to TRBD1. After removal of 1 base from V and 8 bases from J, the junction contained 8 bases not matched to a gene. The length of the CDR3 is 16 residues. From germline, CDR1 is MNHNS and CDR2 SASEGT. CDR3 in DNA: TGTGCCAGCAGTGAAGGACCAGGGGGTTGGTATTCACCCCTCCACTTT. Translation: CASSEGPGGWYSPLHF.

CDR3 sequence: CASSPTRTGLAFF. Written as DNA, the CDR3 is TGTGCCAGCAGCCCAACAAGGACAGGGCTTGCTTTCTTT. This chain links TRBV11-3 with TRBJ1-1; TRBD1 matches 8 bases. The CDR3 consists of 13 residues. The trim removed 5 bases at V and 11 bases at J, leaving 10 bases unmatched. The germline V gene has CDR1 SGHNT and CDR2 YENEEA.

The chain links TRBV29-1 to TRBJ2-2; the D gene is possibly TRBD2 (5 bases). Trimming cost V 2 bases and J 5 bases, with 6 bases left between them. The CDR3 covers 12 residues. Germline V CDR1 and CDR2: SQVTM, ANQGSEA. The CDR3 region is CSVERGTGELFF. In DNA, the CDR3 is TGCAGCGTTGAACGAGGGACCGGGGAGCTGTTTTTT.

The gene calls are TRBV27 and TRBJ1-4; D uncertain. This CDR3 has 11 amino acids. Trimming took 6 bases from V and 7 from J, leaving 6 bases between them. The germline V gene has CDR1 MNHEY and CDR2 SMNVEV (reference sequence). CDR3 protein: CASRTGEKLFF. CDR3 coding DNA: TGTGCCAGCAGGACGGGTGAAAAACTGTTTTTT. Looking up the rest from reference TRBV27 and TRBJ1-4 gives the full variable domain: EAQVTQNPRYLITVTGKKLTVTCSQNMNHEYMSWYRQDPGLGLRQIYYSMNVEVTDKGDVPEGYKVSRKEKRNFPLILESPSPNQTSLYFCASRTGEKLFFGSGTQLSVL.

This clone is a singleton in its sample. The genes are TRBV27 and TRBJ2-7, with 14 nucleotides matching TRBD2. Germline-derived CDR1 and CDR2 are MNHEY and SMNVEV (reference sequence). The CDR3 totals 16 residues. The V gene end was trimmed by 5 bases and the J gene end by 5 bases; junction bases not matched to a gene: 8. CDR3 DNA sequence: TGTGCCAGCAGTGTCATGGGACTAGCGGGAGTTAACGAGCAGTACTTC. It codes for CASSVMGLAGVNEQYF.

The V call is TRBV6-5, the J call TRBJ2-1; D gene unclear. The germline V gene encodes CDR1 MNHEY and CDR2 SVGAGI. The CDR3 loop spans 14 amino acids. Trimming stripped 0 bases from V and 8 bases from J, with 11 bases between. CDR3 DNA sequence: TGTGCCAGCAGTTACTCATCAGCGAGCCATGAGCAGTTCTTC. It is translated as CASSYSSASHEQFF.

CDR3 nucleotide sequence: TGTGCCAGTAGTAACTCGCCGGGACAGACCTACGAGCAGTACTTC. Encoded protein: CASSNSPGQTYEQYF. V usage is TRBV19 and J usage is TRBJ2-7; TRBD1 matches 7 bases. The J segment lost 2 bases and the V segment lost 4 bases, leaving 8 bases of the junction unmatched. The CDR3 covers 15 residues. CDR1 and CDR2 (germline): LNHDA, SQIVND (reference sequence).

This clone has a single count. The J gene is TRBJ1-1, the V gene TRBV7-9; no clear D gene. This CDR3 has 14 residues. Germline CDR1 and CDR2: SEHNR and FQNEAQ (reference sequence). Trimming took 4 bases from V and 2 from J, leaving 11 bases between them. The CDR3 DNA sequence: TGTGCCAGCAGCTCGATTGCGGGTAACACTGAAGCTTTCTTT. It codes for CASSSIAGNTEAFF.

V gene TRBV7-9 combines with J gene TRBJ2-1; TRBD1 matches 9 bases. With V trimmed by 3 bases and J by 0 bases, 12 bases remained unmatched. The CDR3 totals 19 residues. CDR1 SEHNR and CDR2 FQNEAQ come from the germline V gene (reference sequence). The CDR3 region has the DNA TGTGCCAGCAGCTTCGCGACCGGGACAGGGCGTAGCTCCTACAATGAGCAGTTCTTC. Protein product: CASSFATGTGRSSYNEQFF.

V and J are TRBV5-1 and TRBJ2-4; 7 bases map to TRBD2. Germline CDR1 reads SGHRS; CDR2 reads YFSETQ. The V gene end was trimmed by 3 bases and the J gene end by 0 bases; junction bases not matched to a gene: 18. The CDR3 is 20 amino acids. CDR3 protein: CASSSAPGGRSTLAKNIQYF. CDR3 coding DNA: TGCGCCAGCAGCTCCGCCCCTGGCGGGAGAAGTACCCTAGCCAAAAACATTCAGTACTTC.

The chain employs TRBV27 and TRBJ2-1, with D uncertain. The CDR3 spans 13 residues. V lost 6 bases and J lost 9, with 15 bases in between. From germline, CDR1 is MNHEY and CDR2 SMNVEV (reference sequence). The CDR3: CASRRPGRSEQFF. The CDR3 DNA sequence: TGTGCCAGCAGACGTCCCGGTAGGAGTGAGCAGTTCTTC.

This chain joins TRBV6-6 and TRBJ2-5, with D perhaps TRBD1 (7 bases). CDR1 MNHNY and CDR2 SVGAGI come from the germline V gene (reference sequence). The CDR3 has 15 amino acids. With 8 bases removed from V and 1 base from J, the gap between germline ends came to 17 bases. This CDR3 reads CASGGGTDIQETQYF. CDR3 DNA: TGTGCCAGCGGCGGCGGGACAGACATCCAAGAGACCCAGTACTTC.

The J gene is TRBJ2-3, the V gene TRBV28; 9 nucleotides line up with TRBD2. The CDR3 contains 15 residues. The V and J ends lost 6 bases and 2 bases, in that order; junction bases with no gene match: 6. In germline, CDR1 is MDHEN, CDR2 SYDVKM. CDR3 nucleotides: TGTGCCAGCAGCCAAAGCGGGAGGAACACAGATACGCAGTATTTT. Encoded protein: CASSQSGRNTDTQYF.

This chain connects TRBV12-3 or TRBV12-4 to TRBJ2-1; 9 bases agree with TRBD2. The junction had 4 bases not matched to a gene; V was cut back by 3 bases and J by 10 bases. The length of the CDR3 is 13 residues. The CDR3 DNA is TGTGCCAGCAGTTTTAGCGGGAGTCTCGAGCAGTTCTTC. Translation: CASSFSGSLEQFF.

The rearrangement uses TRBV7-2 and TRBJ1-3; 7 bases align to TRBD1. Losses at the gene ends were 5 bases for V and 3 bases for J; bases not matched to a gene: 10. In germline, CDR1 is SGHTA, CDR2 FQGNSA. The CDR3 spans 16 residues. CDR3 sequence reads: CASSGRGARGGNTIYF. The CDR3 DNA reads as TGTGCCAGCAGCGGCAGGGGGGCTAGAGGTGGAAACACCATATATTTT.

In its sample, this clone was seen once. V usage is TRBV7-9 and J usage is TRBJ1-4; the match to TRBD1 covers 10 bases. Germline V CDR1 and CDR2: SEHNR, FQNEAQ (reference sequence). The V and J ends lost 3 bases and 14 bases, in that order; junction bases with no gene match: 15. The CDR3 totals 16 residues. The CDR3, as DNA: TGTGCCAGCAGCTTCCCTCGGACAGGGGGTAAAGAGAGGCTGTTTTTT. It encodes CASSFPRTGGKERLFF.

This rearrangement joins TRBV12-3 or TRBV12-4 to TRBJ1-6, with D perhaps matching TRBD1 (6 bases). The CDR3 consists of 13 residues. The ends were cut back, 8 bases at V and 9 bases at J, with 14 bases in the middle. CDR3 coding DNA: TGTGCCAGCCACTGGGGGCATACTTCACCCCTCCACTTT. This codes for CASHWGHTSPLHF.

J is TRBJ2-7 and V is TRBV30; 7 bases fit TRBD2. CDR1 and CDR2 from the germline V gene are GTSNPN and SVGIG (reference sequence). With V trimmed by 2 bases and J by 5 bases, 9 bases remained unmatched. The CDR3 extends over 14 amino acids. The CDR3 DNA follows: TGTGCCTGGAGTCTCGGGGCGGGAGCGAACGAGCAGTACTTC. It specifies CAWSLGAGANEQYF. The whole variable domain, filled in from reference TRBV30 and TRBJ2-7, reads SQTIHQWPATLVQPVGSPLSLECTVEGTSNPNLYWYRQAAGRGLQLLFYSVGIGQISSEVPQNLSASRPQDRQFILSSKKLLLSDSGFYLCAWSLGAGANEQYFGPGTRLTVT.

The V gene is TRBV5-1, the J gene TRBJ1-5; D is undetermined. V lost 4 bases and J 7 bases, leaving 12 bases between the germline ends. The V gene's germline CDR1 is SGHRS and CDR2 YFSETQ. The CDR3 has 13 residues. CDR3 nucleotide sequence: TGCGCCAGCAGCAAGGGAACGGGACAGCCCCAGCATTTT. Amino acids: CASSKGTGQPQHF.